This T cell receptor beta chain was sequenced for a study of CD8+ T cells in alopecia areata. Sequencing used cDNA as its template, made by extracting RNA and reverse transcribing it. Generated by immunoSEQ multiplex PCR, the TCRdb table keeps only in-frame clones and is missing some. The data hold some 190,000 clones, with approximately 51% observed a single time. As to treatment: oral pan-JAK inhibitor, 5-10 mg twice daily. In its sample, this clone was seen a few times. Antigen specificity is unknown. Study conclusions and caveats: Numerous clones, expanded in lesions, remained in scalp and blood during tofacitinib.

The CDR3 contains 16 residues. CDR1 and CDR2 from the germline V gene are PRHDT and FYEKMQ (reference sequence). The germline V and J ends were trimmed by 4 bases and 3 bases, with 18 bases remaining between them. The receptor comes from a human donor with alopecia areata. The source was CD8+ T cells sorted from blood, collected at approximately week 52, from a patient treated with tofacitinib. This sequence joins TRBV13 and TRBJ2-5; D might be TRBD1 (5 bases). The CDR3 nucleotides read TGTGCCAGCAGCTCACCGACAGAAAACAATGAAGAGACCCAGTACTTC. Protein product: CASSSPTENNEETQYF.